This TCR beta chain was recorded in a study of blood T cell repertoires in COVID-19. In the study overall: Acute and convalescent COVID-19 samples came from the United States, Italy and Spain.

How the authors handled the data: Reference gene primer amplification gave nucleated cell count estimates. TCRdb keeps only in-frame clones here, not all; method: immunoSEQ multiplex PCR. V and J calls and clone size are those listed in that table; D and trimming were worked out from the DNA. The sample shows some 190,000 clones, 89% of them seen only once. The germline V and J ends were trimmed by 4 bases and 0 bases, with 21 bases remaining between them. The CDR3 consists of 18 residues. Per germline, CDR1 LNHDA and CDR2 SQIVND (reference sequence). The study drew participants aged about 18 to 89 years from about two dozen US areas. Which cohort a participant joined came from the clinical history participants gave.

Sequenced sample: PBMCs or T cells enriched from blood (not recorded which). The chain joins TRBV19 to TRBJ1-1, with D possibly matching TRBD1 (6 bases). This receptor was identified in a woman between 40 and 50 years old with acute COVID-19. In DNA form, the CDR3 reads TGTGCCAGTAGTAGCCTCGAAATGACAGGCCTTATGAACACTGAAGCTTTCTTT. Its translation: CASSSLEMTGLMNTEAFF. Using reference TRBV19 and TRBJ1-1 for the parts outside the CDR3, the full variable domain is DGGITQSPKYLFRKEGQNVTLSCEQNLNHDAMYWYRQDPGQGLRLIYYSQIVNDFQKGDIAEGYSVSREKKESFPLTVTSAQKNPTAFYLCASSSLEMTGLMNTEAFFGQGTRLTVV.